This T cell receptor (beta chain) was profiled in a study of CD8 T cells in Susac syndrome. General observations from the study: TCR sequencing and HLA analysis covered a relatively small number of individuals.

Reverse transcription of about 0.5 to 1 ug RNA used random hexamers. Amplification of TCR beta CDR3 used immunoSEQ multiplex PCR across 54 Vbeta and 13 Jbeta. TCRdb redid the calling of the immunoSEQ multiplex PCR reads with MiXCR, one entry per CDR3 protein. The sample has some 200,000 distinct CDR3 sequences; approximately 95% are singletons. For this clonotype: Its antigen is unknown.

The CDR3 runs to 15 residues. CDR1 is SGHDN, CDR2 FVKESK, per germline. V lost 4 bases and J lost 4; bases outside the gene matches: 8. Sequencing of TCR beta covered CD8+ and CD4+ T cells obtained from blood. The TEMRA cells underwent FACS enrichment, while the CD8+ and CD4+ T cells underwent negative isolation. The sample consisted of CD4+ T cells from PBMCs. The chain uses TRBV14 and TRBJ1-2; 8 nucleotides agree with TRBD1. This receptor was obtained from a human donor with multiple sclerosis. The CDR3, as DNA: TGTGCCAGCAGCCCTGGGACAGGCCGGGGCTATGGCTACACCTTC. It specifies CASSPGTGRGYGYTF.